These T cell receptor beta chains were read from a single sample in a study of blood T cells in healthy people across ages. One entry per CDR3 protein, called by TCRdb with MiXCR from the 5' RACE reads. Among 550,000 to 800,000 distinct CDR3 sequences listed, roughly 20% were seen once. The sample was blood. Receptors originate from a man in his 70s in good health. Both conserved end residues are part of each CDR3. D genes are given only for firm matches. Clone size is stated in some rows and not others, as once, few, many or a class when expanded.

CDR3 protein: CASSDRVAGNTIYF
CDR3 DNA: TGTGCCAGCAGCGACAGGGTAGCTGGAAACACCATATATTTT
V gene: TRBV6-6
J gene: TRBJ1-3
D gene: TRBD1
clone size: few

CDR3 protein: CASSFVAEYNEQFF
CDR3 DNA: TGTGCCAGCAGCTTTGTAGCGGAGTACAATGAGCAGTTCTTC
V gene: TRBV7-2
J gene: TRBJ2-1
D gene: -
clone size: many

CDR3 protein: CASSLRTSGIDPYEQYF
CDR3 DNA: TGCGCCAGCAGCTTAAGGACTAGCGGCATAGACCCCTACGAGCAGTACTTC
V gene: TRBV5-1
J gene: TRBJ2-7
D gene: TRBD2
clone size: -

CDR3 protein: CASSLGGAGNGYTF
CDR3 DNA: TGTGCCAGCAGCTTAGGTGGTGCGGGGAATGGCTACACCTTC
V gene: TRBV7-2
J gene: TRBJ1-2
D gene: -
clone size: -

CDR3 protein: CASSPKTGDGEKLFF
CDR3 DNA: TGTGCCAGCAGCCCCAAGACAGGGGACGGCGAAAAACTGTTTTTT
V gene: TRBV7-2
J gene: TRBJ1-4
D gene: TRBD1
clone size: -

CDR3 protein: CASRPQVYNEQFF
CDR3 DNA: TGTGCCAGCAGGCCTCAGGTCTACAATGAGCAGTTCTTC
V gene: TRBV2
J gene: TRBJ2-1
D gene: -
clone size: -

CDR3 protein: CVSSFVGASDEQYF
CDR3 DNA: TGTGTCAGCAGTTTTGTTGGGGCTAGCGACGAGCAGTACTTC
V gene: TRBV28
J gene: TRBJ2-7
D gene: -
clone size: -

CDR3 protein: CASTFSVGGAEAFF
CDR3 DNA: TGTGCCAGCACCTTTTCGGTGGGCGGGGCTGAAGCTTTCTTT
V gene: TRBV28
J gene: TRBJ1-1
D gene: -
clone size: -

CDR3 protein: CASSPSSLWEQYF
CDR3 DNA: TGTGCCAGCTCACCATCCAGCCTATGGGAGCAGTACTTC
V gene: TRBV18
J gene: TRBJ2-7
D gene: -
clone size: few

CDR3 protein: CASSLTDRGHGYTF
CDR3 DNA: TGCGCCAGCAGCTTGACGGACAGGGGGCACGGCTACACCTTC
V gene: TRBV5-1
J gene: TRBJ1-2
D gene: TRBD1
clone size: many

CDR3 protein: CASSPVDRGGKLFF
CDR3 DNA: TGTGCCAGCAGCCCGGTGGACAGGGGTGGAAAACTGTTTTTT
V gene: TRBV7-8
J gene: TRBJ1-4
D gene: TRBD1
clone size: -

CDR3 protein: CSARDRMNTEAFF
CDR3 DNA: TGCAGTGCTCGGGACAGGATGAACACTGAAGCTTTCTTT
V gene: TRBV20-1
J gene: TRBJ1-1
D gene: TRBD1
clone size: few

CDR3 protein: CASRPGQKVYEQYF
CDR3 DNA: TGTGCCAGCAGACCGGGACAGAAGGTCTACGAGCAGTACTTC
V gene: TRBV28
J gene: TRBJ2-7
D gene: TRBD1
clone size: few

CDR3 protein: CASWGFNNEQFF
CDR3 DNA: TGTGCCAGTTGGGGTTTTAACAATGAGCAGTTCTTC
V gene: TRBV6-5
J gene: TRBJ2-1
D gene: -
clone size: few

CDR3 protein: CASSLEDRGLNEQFF
CDR3 DNA: TGCGCCAGCAGCTTGGAAGACAGGGGGCTCAATGAGCAGTTCTTC
V gene: TRBV5-1
J gene: TRBJ2-1
D gene: TRBD1
clone size: -

CDR3 protein: CSARPASGDTQYF
CDR3 DNA: TGCAGTGCTAGACCTGCTTCGGGAGATACGCAGTATTTT
V gene: TRBV20-1
J gene: TRBJ2-3
D gene: -
clone size: few

CDR3 protein: CASSLEGRGRYGQYF
CDR3 DNA: TGTGCCAGCAGCTTAGAGGGCAGGGGTCGCTACGGGCAGTACTTC
V gene: TRBV13
J gene: TRBJ2-7
D gene: -
clone size: -